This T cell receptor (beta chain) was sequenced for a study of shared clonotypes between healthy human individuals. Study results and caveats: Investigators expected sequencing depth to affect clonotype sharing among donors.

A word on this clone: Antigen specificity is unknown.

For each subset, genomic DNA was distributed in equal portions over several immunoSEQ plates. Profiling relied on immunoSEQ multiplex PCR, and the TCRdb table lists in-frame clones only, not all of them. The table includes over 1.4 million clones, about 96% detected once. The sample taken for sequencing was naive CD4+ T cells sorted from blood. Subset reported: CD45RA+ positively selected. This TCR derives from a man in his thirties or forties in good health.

CDR3 loop: CASSPDTSGNTIYF. The CDR3 DNA sequence: TGTGCCAGCAGCCCAGACACCTCTGGAAACACCATATATTTT. J is TRBJ1-3 and V is TRBV11-2; D is uncertain. Germline CDR1 reads SGHAT; CDR2 reads FQNNGV. V lost 5 bases and J lost 0, with 8 bases in between. CDR3 length: 14 amino acids.